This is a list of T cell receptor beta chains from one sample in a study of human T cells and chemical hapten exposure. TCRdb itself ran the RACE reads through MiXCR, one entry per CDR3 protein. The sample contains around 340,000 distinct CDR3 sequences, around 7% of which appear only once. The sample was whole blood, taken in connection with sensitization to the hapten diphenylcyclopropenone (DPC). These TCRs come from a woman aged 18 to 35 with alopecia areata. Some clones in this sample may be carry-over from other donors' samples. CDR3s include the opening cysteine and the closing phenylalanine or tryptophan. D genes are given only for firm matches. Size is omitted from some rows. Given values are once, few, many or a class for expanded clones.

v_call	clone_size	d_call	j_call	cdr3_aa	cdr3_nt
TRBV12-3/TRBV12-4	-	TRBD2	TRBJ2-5	CASSLTSGGEETQYF	TGTGCCAGCAGTTTGACTAGCGGGGGGGAAGAGACCCAGTACTTC
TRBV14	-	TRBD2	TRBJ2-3	CASSRLAGQDTQYF	TGTGCCAGCAGTCGTTTAGCGGGGCAAGATACGCAGTATTTT
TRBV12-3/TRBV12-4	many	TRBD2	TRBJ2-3	CASTTPGGATDTQYF	TGTGCCAGCACCACCCCCGGGGGGGCGACAGATACGCAGTATTTT
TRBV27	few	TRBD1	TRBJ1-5	CASSSDRGNQPQHF	TGTGCCAGCAGTTCCGACAGGGGCAATCAGCCCCAGCATTTT
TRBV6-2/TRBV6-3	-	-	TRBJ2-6	CASSYPMDSSSGANVLTF	TGTGCCAGCAGTTACCCGATGGACAGCTCCTCTGGGGCCAACGTCCTGACTTTC
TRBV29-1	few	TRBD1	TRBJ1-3	CSVEVRDRIRSSGNTIYF	TGCAGCGTTGAAGTAAGGGACAGGATACGCTCCTCTGGAAACACCATATATTTT
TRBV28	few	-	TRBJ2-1	CASRSPSLGGASYNEQFF	TGTGCCAGCAGATCCCCCTCCCTAGGCGGGGCCTCCTACAATGAGCAGTTCTTC
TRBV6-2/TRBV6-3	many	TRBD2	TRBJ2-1	CASSLTGGGSYNEQFF	TGTGCCAGCAGCCTGACTGGCGGGGGTTCCTACAATGAGCAGTTCTTC
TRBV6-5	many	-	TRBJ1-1	CASRGGTEAFF	TGTGCCAGTAGGGGCGGCACTGAAGCTTTCTTT
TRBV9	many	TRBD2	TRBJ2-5	CASSPISGGLYQETQYF	TGTGCCAGCAGCCCTATTTCGGGGGGGCTCTACCAAGAGACCCAGTACTTC
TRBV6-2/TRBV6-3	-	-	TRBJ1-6	CASSYLGDSPLHF	TGTGCCAGCAGTTACCTAGGGGATTCACCCCTCCACTTT
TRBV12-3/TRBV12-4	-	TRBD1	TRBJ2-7	CASSSPTRTGRYEQYF	TGTGCCAGCAGTTCCCCTACCCGGACAGGGAGGTACGAGCAGTACTTC
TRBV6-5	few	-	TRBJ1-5	CASSYYRDQPQHF	TGTGCCAGCAGTTACTATCGGGATCAGCCCCAGCATTTT
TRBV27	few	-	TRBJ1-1	CASSLRAEEMNTEAFF	TGTGCCAGCAGTTTAAGGGCAGAAGAAATGAACACTGAAGCTTTCTTT
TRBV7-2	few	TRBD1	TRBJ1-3	CASSFRPPGQGGGNTIYF	TGTGCCAGCAGCTTCCGACCCCCGGGACAGGGTGGAGGAAACACCATATATTTT
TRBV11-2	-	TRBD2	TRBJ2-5	CSSTAGLAGGGETQYF	TGTTCCAGCACCGCCGGACTAGCGGGGGGTGGAGAGACCCAGTACTTC
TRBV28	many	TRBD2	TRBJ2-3	CASSPGLAGDRRLTDTQYF	TGTGCCAGCAGTCCTGGACTAGCGGGGGACCGAAGGCTCACAGATACGCAGTATTTT
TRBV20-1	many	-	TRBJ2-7	CSARQGSSIEQYF	TGCAGTGCTAGACAGGGGTCTAGCATAGAGCAGTACTTC
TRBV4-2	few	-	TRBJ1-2	CASRGNFYGYTF	TGTGCCAGCCGTGGGAATTTCTATGGCTACACCTTC
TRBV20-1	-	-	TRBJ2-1	CSAVGNGQFF	TGCAGTGCTGTAGGTAATGGTCAGTTCTTC
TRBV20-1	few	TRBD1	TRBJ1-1	CSTRQGMETEAFF	TGCAGTACTCGACAGGGAATGGAGACTGAAGCTTTCTTT
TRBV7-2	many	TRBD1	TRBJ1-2	CASSSRGTEYLYGYTF	TGTGCCAGCAGCTCACGTGGGACAGAGTATCTATATGGCTACACCTTC
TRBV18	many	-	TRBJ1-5	CASSQGTNQPQHF	TGTGCCAGCTCACAGGGTACCAATCAGCCCCAGCATTTT
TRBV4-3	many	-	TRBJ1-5	CASSQDRALRENQPQHF	TGCGCCAGCAGCCAAGACCGGGCACTGAGGGAAAATCAGCCCCAGCATTTT
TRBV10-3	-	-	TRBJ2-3	CAISGGLGRGTDTQYF	TGTGCCATCAGTGGAGGGCTGGGCCGGGGCACAGATACGCAGTATTTT